This TCR beta chain was captured in a study of Graves' ophthalmopathy and Graves' hyperthyroidism. CDR1 is GTSNPN, CDR2 SVGIG, per germline (reference sequence). V lost 4 bases and J 4 bases, leaving 13 bases between the germline ends. The CDR3 extends over 14 amino acids. Amplification targeted the TCR beta CDR3 regions, with RNA transcripts as the source material. After a first-round RT-PCR with HTBI primers, a second-round multiplex PCR was run. TCRdb passed the multiplex PCR reads through MiXCR, listing each CDR3 protein once. The table includes more than 550,000 distinct CDR3 sequences, approximately 39% detected once. None of the included patients had other autoimmune diseases, uncontrolled infections, pregnancy or lactation, as these led to exclusion. Fresh peripheral blood, about 10 ml, was the PBMC source.

Material for sequencing was peripheral blood. The rearrangement uses TRBV30 and TRBJ2-2; D not resolved. The receptor comes from an adult man with Graves' ophthalmopathy. Here the CDR3 DNA reads TGTGCCTGGACCAGGAGACGTGGCACCGGGGAGCTGTTTTTT. Translated, it gives CAWTRRRGTGELFF.